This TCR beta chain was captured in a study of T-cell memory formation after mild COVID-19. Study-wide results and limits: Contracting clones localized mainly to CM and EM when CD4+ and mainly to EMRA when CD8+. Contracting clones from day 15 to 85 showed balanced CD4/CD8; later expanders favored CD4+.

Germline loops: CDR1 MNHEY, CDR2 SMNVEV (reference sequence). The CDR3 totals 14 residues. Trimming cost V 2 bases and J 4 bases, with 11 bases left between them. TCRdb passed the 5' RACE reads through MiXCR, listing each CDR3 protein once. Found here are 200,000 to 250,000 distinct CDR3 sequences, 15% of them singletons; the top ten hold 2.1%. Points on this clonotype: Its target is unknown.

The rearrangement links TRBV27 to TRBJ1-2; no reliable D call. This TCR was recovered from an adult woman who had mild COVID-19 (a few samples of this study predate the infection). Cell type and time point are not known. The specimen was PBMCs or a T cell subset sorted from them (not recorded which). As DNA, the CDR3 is TGTGCCAGCAGTTTAACGGCAGTCGGCTATGGCTACACCTTC. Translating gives CASSLTAVGYGYTF.